A selection of T cell receptor beta chains follows, all from one sample in a study of PD-1 blockade in classical Hodgkin lymphoma. Profiling relied on immunoSEQ multiplex PCR, and the TCRdb table lists in-frame clones only, not all of them. The data show some 17,000 clones, with 70% to 90% seen just once and 8% to 8.5% held by the top ten. The specimen was peripheral blood mononuclear cells (PBMCs). All receptors come from a human donor with classical Hodgkin lymphoma. Each CDR3 is given without its conserved first and last residue. Fields, in order: J gene, V gene, CDR3 protein.

j_call: TRBJ2-5; v_call: TRBV10-2; cdr3_aa: ASMVGGSRGETQY
j_call: TRBJ1-4; v_call: TRBV7-9; cdr3_aa: ASSLGGEKLF
j_call: TRBJ1-2; v_call: TRBV28; cdr3_aa: ASSLFPGFYGYT
j_call: TRBJ1-1; v_call: TRBV27; cdr3_aa: ASSFLLPQGAVSTEAF
j_call: TRBJ1-1; v_call: TRBV28; cdr3_aa: ASLVDRKAF
j_call: TRBJ2-3; v_call: TRBV19; cdr3_aa: ASRGKREVTDTQY
j_call: TRBJ2-3; v_call: TRBV6-5; cdr3_aa: ASSPSLDTQY
j_call: TRBJ1-4; v_call: TRBV27; cdr3_aa: ASSLGRPGEKLF
j_call: TRBJ1-1; v_call: TRBV11-2; cdr3_aa: ASSLEAGIMNTEAF
j_call: TRBJ1-6; v_call: TRBV5-1; cdr3_aa: ASSLASGAINSPLH
j_call: TRBJ1-3; v_call: TRBV19; cdr3_aa: ASISRDSYSGNTIY
j_call: TRBJ2-1; v_call: TRBV19; cdr3_aa: ASTRAGGSSYNEQF
j_call: TRBJ2-1; v_call: TRBV10-3; cdr3_aa: AINLSSGSTHNEQF
j_call: TRBJ2-7; v_call: TRBV29-1; cdr3_aa: SVTDPPSYEQY
j_call: TRBJ1-5; v_call: TRBV18; cdr3_aa: ASSRQEGNQPQH
j_call: TRBJ2-1; v_call: TRBV19; cdr3_aa: ASSKLAGFYNEQF
j_call: TRBJ1-1; v_call: TRBV5-4; cdr3_aa: ASSFRRNTEAF
j_call: TRBJ2-5; v_call: TRBV7-9; cdr3_aa: ASTVGQGQETQY
j_call: TRBJ1-1; v_call: TRBV21-1; cdr3_aa: ASSKGTRRGVTEAF
j_call: TRBJ2-7; v_call: TRBV28; cdr3_aa: AILAQGAPSYEQY
j_call: TRBJ1-4; v_call: TRBV5-1; cdr3_aa: ASSFTGLGNEKLF
j_call: TRBJ2-7; v_call: TRBV5-1; cdr3_aa: ASSPKTSGGGYEQY
j_call: TRBJ2-3; v_call: TRBV11-2; cdr3_aa: ASSLLAGVRTDTQY
j_call: TRBJ2-1; v_call: TRBV7-2; cdr3_aa: ASSTWRPSYNEQF
j_call: TRBJ2-1; v_call: TRBV5-6; cdr3_aa: ASSQPGLAGFYNEQF
j_call: TRBJ2-5; v_call: TRBV30; cdr3_aa: AWSGSRGARNQETQY
j_call: TRBJ2-7; v_call: TRBV28; cdr3_aa: ASSLWSLAGGPGEQY